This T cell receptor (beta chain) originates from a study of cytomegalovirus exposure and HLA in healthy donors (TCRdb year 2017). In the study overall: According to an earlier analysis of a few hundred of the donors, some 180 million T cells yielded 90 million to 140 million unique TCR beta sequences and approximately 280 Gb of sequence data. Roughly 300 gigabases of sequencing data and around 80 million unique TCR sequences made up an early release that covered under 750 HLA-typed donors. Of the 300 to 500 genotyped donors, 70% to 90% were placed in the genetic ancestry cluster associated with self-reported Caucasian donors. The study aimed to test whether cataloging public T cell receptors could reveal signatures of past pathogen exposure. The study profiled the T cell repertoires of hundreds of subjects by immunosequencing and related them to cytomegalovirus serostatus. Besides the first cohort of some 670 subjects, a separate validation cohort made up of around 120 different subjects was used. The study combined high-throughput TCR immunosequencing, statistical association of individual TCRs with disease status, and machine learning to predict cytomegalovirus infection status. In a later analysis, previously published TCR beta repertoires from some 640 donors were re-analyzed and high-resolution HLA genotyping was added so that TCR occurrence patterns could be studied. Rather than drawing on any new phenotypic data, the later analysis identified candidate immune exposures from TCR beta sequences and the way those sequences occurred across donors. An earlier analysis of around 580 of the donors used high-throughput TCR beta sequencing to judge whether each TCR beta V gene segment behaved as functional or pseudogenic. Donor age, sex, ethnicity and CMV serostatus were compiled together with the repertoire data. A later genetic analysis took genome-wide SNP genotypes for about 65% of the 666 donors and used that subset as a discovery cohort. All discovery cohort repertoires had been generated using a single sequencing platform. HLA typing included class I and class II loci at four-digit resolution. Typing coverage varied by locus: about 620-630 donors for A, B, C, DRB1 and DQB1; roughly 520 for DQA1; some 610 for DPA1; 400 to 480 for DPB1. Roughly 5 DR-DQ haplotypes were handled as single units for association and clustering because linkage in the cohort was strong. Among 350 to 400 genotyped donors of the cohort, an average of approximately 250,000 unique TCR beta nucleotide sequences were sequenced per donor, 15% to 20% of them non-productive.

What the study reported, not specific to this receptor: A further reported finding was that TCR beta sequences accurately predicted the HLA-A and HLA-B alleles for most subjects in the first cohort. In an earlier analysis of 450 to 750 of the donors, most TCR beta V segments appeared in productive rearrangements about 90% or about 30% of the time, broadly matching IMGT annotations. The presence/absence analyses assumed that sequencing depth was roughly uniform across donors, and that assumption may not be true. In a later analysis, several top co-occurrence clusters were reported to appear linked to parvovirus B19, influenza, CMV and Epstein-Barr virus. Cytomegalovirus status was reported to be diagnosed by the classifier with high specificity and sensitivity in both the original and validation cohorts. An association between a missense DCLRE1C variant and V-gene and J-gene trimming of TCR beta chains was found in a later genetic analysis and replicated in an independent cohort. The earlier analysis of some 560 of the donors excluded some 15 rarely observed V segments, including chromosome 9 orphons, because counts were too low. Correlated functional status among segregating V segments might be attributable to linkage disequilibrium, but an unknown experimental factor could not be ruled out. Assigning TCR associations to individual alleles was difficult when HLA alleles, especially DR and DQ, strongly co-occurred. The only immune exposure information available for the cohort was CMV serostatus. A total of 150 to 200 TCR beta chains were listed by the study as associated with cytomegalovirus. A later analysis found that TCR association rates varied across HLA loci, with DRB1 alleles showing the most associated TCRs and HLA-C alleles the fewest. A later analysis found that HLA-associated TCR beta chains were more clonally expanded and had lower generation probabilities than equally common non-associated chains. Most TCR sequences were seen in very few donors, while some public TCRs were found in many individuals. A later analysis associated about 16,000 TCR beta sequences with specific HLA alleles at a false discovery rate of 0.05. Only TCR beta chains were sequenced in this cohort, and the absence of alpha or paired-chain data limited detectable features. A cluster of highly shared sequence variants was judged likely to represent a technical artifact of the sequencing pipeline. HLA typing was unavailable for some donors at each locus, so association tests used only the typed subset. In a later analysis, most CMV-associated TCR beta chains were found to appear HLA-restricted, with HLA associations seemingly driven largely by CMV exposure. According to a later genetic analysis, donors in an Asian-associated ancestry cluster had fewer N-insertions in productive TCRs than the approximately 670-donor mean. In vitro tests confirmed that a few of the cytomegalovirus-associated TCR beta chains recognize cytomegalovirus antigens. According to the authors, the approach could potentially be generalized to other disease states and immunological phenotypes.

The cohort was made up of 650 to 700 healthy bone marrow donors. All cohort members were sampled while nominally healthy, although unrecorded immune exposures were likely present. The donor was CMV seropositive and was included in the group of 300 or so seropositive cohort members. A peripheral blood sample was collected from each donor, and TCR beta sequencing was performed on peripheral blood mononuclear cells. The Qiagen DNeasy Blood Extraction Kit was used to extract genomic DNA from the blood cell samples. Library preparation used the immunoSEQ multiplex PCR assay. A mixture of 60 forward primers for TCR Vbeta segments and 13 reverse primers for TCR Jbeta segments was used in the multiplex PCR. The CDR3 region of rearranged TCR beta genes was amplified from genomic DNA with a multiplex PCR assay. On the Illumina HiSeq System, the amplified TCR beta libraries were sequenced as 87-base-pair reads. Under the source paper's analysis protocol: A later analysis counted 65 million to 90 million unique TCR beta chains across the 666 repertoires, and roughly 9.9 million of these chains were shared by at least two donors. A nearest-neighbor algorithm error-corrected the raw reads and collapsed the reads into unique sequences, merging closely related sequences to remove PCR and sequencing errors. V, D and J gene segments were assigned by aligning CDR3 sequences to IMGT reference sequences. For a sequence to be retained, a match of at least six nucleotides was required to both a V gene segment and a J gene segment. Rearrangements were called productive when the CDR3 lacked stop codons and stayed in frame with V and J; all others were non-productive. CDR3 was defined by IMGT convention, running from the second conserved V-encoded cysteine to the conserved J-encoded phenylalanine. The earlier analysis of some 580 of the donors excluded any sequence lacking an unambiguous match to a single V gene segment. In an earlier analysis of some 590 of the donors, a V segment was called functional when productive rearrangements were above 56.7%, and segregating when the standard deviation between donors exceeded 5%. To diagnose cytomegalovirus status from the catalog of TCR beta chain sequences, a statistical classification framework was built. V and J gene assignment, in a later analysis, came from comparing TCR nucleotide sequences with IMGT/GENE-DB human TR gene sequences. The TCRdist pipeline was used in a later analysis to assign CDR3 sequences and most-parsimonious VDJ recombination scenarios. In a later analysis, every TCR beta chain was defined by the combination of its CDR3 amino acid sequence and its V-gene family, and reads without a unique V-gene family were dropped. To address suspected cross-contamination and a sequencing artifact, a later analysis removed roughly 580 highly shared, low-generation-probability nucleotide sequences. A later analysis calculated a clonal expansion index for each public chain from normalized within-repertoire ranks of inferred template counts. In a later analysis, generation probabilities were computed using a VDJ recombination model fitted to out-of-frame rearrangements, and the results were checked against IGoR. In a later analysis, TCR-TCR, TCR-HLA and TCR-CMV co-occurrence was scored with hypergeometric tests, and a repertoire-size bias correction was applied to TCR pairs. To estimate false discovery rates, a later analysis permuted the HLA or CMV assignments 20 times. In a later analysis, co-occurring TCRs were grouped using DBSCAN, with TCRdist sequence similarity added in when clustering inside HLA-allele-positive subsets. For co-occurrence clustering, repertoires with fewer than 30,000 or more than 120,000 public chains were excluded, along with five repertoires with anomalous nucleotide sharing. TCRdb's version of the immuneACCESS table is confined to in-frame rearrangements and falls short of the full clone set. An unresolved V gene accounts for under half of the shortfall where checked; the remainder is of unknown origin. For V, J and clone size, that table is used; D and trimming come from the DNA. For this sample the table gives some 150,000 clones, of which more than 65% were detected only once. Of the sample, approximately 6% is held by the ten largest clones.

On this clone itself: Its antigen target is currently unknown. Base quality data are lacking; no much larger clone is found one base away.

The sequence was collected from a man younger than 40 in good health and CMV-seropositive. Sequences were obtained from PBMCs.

The CDR3: CASYQSGELFF. The base sequence is TGTGCCAGTTACCAGTCTGGGGAGCTGTTTTTT. The chain is encoded by TRBV19 joined to TRBJ2-2; no D gene can be assigned with confidence. V drops 8 bases and J drops 8 bases, leaving 9 bases in between. From a lookup of the germline V gene (reference sequence), CDR1 and CDR2 are LNHDA and SQIVND. The CDR3 sequence holds 11 residues, the cysteine and phenylalanine included. The only DNA kept is the CDR3, 33 bases in frame from the first base.